Listed here are 24 T cell receptor beta chains from one sample, sequenced in a study of Ad26.COV2.S vaccination and SARS-CoV-2 variants. The data were produced by immunoSEQ multiplex PCR, yet TCRdb's version contains in-frame clones alone and is incomplete. In the table there are some 350,000 clones, 92% of which are singletons. This sample comprised peripheral blood, obtained after recovery from COVID-19. Source of these receptors: a human donor who had recovered from COVID-19.

This chain links TRBV6-2 or TRBV6-3 with TRBJ1-1; D is ambiguous. Trimming removed 2 bases at V and 1 base at J, with 11 bases between. This CDR3 has 15 amino acids. Looked up from germline, CDR1 is MNHEY and CDR2 is SVGEGT. CDR3 in amino acids: CASSYVAVSNTEAFF. The DNA of the CDR3 is TGTGCCAGCAGTTACGTTGCAGTTTCGAACACTGAAGCTTTCTTT.

The gene calls are TRBV12-3 or TRBV12-4 and TRBJ1-5, with D hard to call. The V end lost 3 bases, the J end lost 3 bases, and 6 bases lay between the germline ends. This CDR3 has 13 residues. The CDR3 sequence: CASSFSDNQPQHF. CDR3 coding DNA: TGTGCCAGCAGTTTTTCAGACAATCAGCCCCAGCATTTT.

CDR3 DNA: TGTGCCAGCAGCCGCGGTAATGAAAAACTGTTTTTT. Translation gives CASSRGNEKLFF. The chain combines TRBV6-2 or TRBV6-3 with TRBJ1-4; D is unresolved. Germline values: CDR1 MNHEY, CDR2 SVGEGT. The CDR3 loop spans 12 amino acids. Between the trimmed V and J ends, which lost 6 bases and 4 bases, there was a span of 6 bases.

The rearrangement joins TRBV7-8 to TRBJ1-2, with no clear D. This CDR3 comprises 13 residues. V was shortened by 1 base and J by 6 bases, with 9 bases between the two germline ends. Germline V gene lookup returns CDR1 SGHVS and CDR2 FQNEAQ. The CDR3 sequence is CASSLVGGNGYTF. The CDR3 DNA reads as TGTGCCAGCAGCTTAGTGGGAGGGAATGGCTACACCTTC. Complete variable domain (other parts from reference TRBV7-8 and TRBJ1-2): GAGVSQSPRYKVAKRGQDVALRCDPISGHVSLFWYQQALGQGPEFLTYFQNEAQLDKSGLPSDRFFAERPEGSVSTLKIQRTQQEDSAVYLCASSLVGGNGYTFGSGTRLTVV.

The chain couples TRBV6-4 to TRBJ1-2; TRBD1 might be the D (6 bases). Germline-derived CDR1 and CDR2 are MRHNA and SNTAGT. V lost 6 bases to trimming and J lost 1 base, with 9 bases between them. The CDR3 sequence is 13 residues long. CDR3 region: CASSPQGNYGYTF. CDR3 coding DNA: TGTGCCAGCAGCCCACAGGGTAACTATGGCTACACCTTC.

In this sample, this clone turned up once. This chain links TRBV27 with TRBJ2-3; 8 positions agree with TRBD2. The CDR3 runs to 17 residues. Germline V CDR1 and CDR2: MNHEY, SMNVEV (reference sequence). Germline trimming cut 2 bases from V and 6 bases from J; bases unmatched to any gene: 13. DNA of the CDR3: TGTGCCAGCAGTTTACGACGCCCGGGGGGGGCGGATGATACGCAGTATTTT. This encodes CASSLRRPGGADDTQYF.

The rearrangement uses TRBV7-3 and TRBJ2-1; TRBD1 matches 10 bases. The trim removed 1 base at V and 6 bases at J, leaving 6 bases unmatched. This CDR3 comprises 16 residues. Germline V CDR1 and CDR2: SGHTA, FQGTGA. CDR3 region: CASSLSAGQGFNEQFF. The CDR3 DNA sequence: TGTGCCAGCAGCTTAAGCGCGGGACAGGGGTTCAATGAGCAGTTCTTC.

The chain employs TRBV18 and TRBJ1-2; tentative D call: TRBD1 (5 bases). From germline, CDR1 is KGHSH and CDR2 LQKENI. There are 13 residues in the CDR3. V lost 3 bases and J lost 6, with 11 bases in between. In DNA, the CDR3 is TGTGCCAGCTCACCCCCGACGGGGGATGGCTACACCTTC. Translation: CASSPPTGDGYTF.

The V gene is TRBV5-1, the J gene TRBJ1-3; D not certain. The V gene's germline CDR1 is SGHRS and CDR2 YFSETQ. Trimming shortened V by 0 bases and J by 3 bases, and 16 bases separated the two germline ends. This CDR3 comprises 17 residues. The CDR3 bases are TGCGCCAGCAGCTTGGCTTGGTCGCCTGTTGGTGGAAACACCATATATTTT. This gives the protein CASSLAWSPVGGNTIYF.

This chain connects TRBV2 to TRBJ1-5, with D possibly being TRBD1 (5 bases). Trimming cost V 8 bases and J 0 bases, with 11 bases left between them. The CDR3 covers 14 residues. In germline, CDR1 is SNHLY, CDR2 FYNNEI. In nucleotides, the CDR3 is TGTGCCAGCGCTAAGCAGGGTAGCAATCAGCCCCAGCATTTT. Translation: CASAKQGSNQPQHF.

As DNA, the CDR3 is TGTGCCAGCAGCCCCGTGGGCTCCTACTATGGCTACACCTTC. Translation gives CASSPVGSYYGYTF. The chain has TRBV13 and TRBJ1-2; the D is unclear. Trimming shortened V by 5 bases and J by 3 bases, and 13 bases separated the two germline ends. The germline gives CDR1 PRHDT, CDR2 FYEKMQ (reference sequence). The CDR3 spans 14 residues.

This clone was counted a few times. The chain joins TRBV3-1 (or the pseudogene TRBV3-2) to TRBJ1-5; no clear D. Germline V gene data show CDR1 as LGHDT and CDR2 as YNNKEL (reference sequence). The ends were cut back, 3 bases at V and 2 bases at J, with 11 bases in the middle. This CDR3 is 15 amino acids long. The DNA for the CDR3 is TGTGCCAGCAGCCAGACCACGAGAGGCAATCAGCCCCAGCATTTT. Amino acids: CASSQTTRGNQPQHF.

About this clone itself: Its ends do not fully match the called genes, so a read error is possible. The rearrangement uses TRBV6-2 or TRBV6-3 and TRBJ1-6; no clear D. CDR3 size: 16 residues. CDR1 MNHEY and CDR2 SVGEGT come from the germline V gene. CDR3 residues: CASSYLSKLRGAPLHF. CDR3 nucleotides: TGTGCCAGCAGCTACTTGAGTAAGCTCCGGGGAGCACCCCTCCACTTT.

This clone was seen once. The chain is built from TRBV24-1 and TRBJ2-1; D remains ambiguous. This CDR3 is built from 14 residues. Trimming took off 0 bases at V and 7 bases at J, with 9 bases between the two ends. CDR1 is KGHDR and CDR2 is SFDVKD in the germline V gene. For the CDR3, the DNA is TGTGCCACCAGTGATTTGCGAATGGGTAATGAGCAGTTCTTC. Protein product: CATSDLRMGNEQFF.

Concerning this clone itself: The germline gene is not matched at one end of the junction; a read error may be the cause. The chain carries TRBV5-1 and TRBJ1-2; weak D call: TRBD1 (5 bases). There are 14 residues in the CDR3. Germline assignment: CDR1 SGHRS and CDR2 YFSETQ. CDR3 sequence: CASSHGTASDGFAF. The CDR3, as DNA: TGCGCCAGCAGCCACGGGACGGCTTCGGACGGCTTCGCCTTC.

The rearrangement links TRBV6-5 to TRBJ1-3; the D gene is possibly TRBD1 (5 bases). The CDR3 is 15 residues long. Trimming took 8 bases from V and 0 from J, leaving 14 bases between them. Germline-derived CDR1 and CDR2 are MNHEY and SVGAGI. The CDR3: CASSDGGYSGNTIYF. CDR3 sequence (DNA): TGTGCCAGCTCCGATGGGGGGTACTCTGGAAACACCATATATTTT.

The V and J genes are TRBV7-3 and TRBJ1-6; the D gene is possibly TRBD1 (5 bases). The CDR3 runs to 16 residues. Trimming stripped 1 base from V and 7 bases from J, with 14 bases between. Germline assignment: CDR1 SGHTA and CDR2 FQGTGA. The CDR3 here is CASSLRDPSGNSPLHF. CDR3 DNA: TGTGCCAGCAGCTTAAGGGACCCTTCCGGGAATTCACCCCTCCACTTT.

The rearrangement uses TRBV12-3 or TRBV12-4 and TRBJ2-2, with D unresolved. Trimming took off 5 bases at V and 3 bases at J, with 4 bases between the two ends. This CDR3 spans 12 amino acids. The CDR3 coding sequence is TGTGCCAGCAGTCCCTACACCGGGGAGCTGTTTTTT. Translating gives CASSPYTGELFF.

The gene calls are TRBV5-6 and TRBJ2-5; D uncertain. Looked up from germline, CDR1 is SGHDT and CDR2 is YYEEEE. The CDR3 runs to 17 residues. V gave up 7 bases and J gave up 5 bases, with 27 bases separating them. Here the CDR3 DNA reads TGTGCCAGCCGCTCCCCGAACAGTTGGGAAACAAGGGAGACCCAGTACTTC. The encoded protein is CASRSPNSWETRETQYF.

This clone was found a few times. The chain combines TRBV7-9 with TRBJ1-4, with unresolved D. With 2 bases removed from V and 0 bases from J, the gap between germline ends came to 4 bases. CDR1 is SEHNR, CDR2 FQNEAQ, per germline (reference sequence). The CDR3 spans 14 residues. CDR3 sequence: CASSLRTTNEKLFF. Here the CDR3 DNA reads TGTGCCAGCAGCTTACGGACAACTAATGAAAAACTGTTTTTT.

The rearrangement joins TRBV7-9 to TRBJ1-4; D is undetermined. The germline CDR1 and CDR2 sequences are SEHNR and FQNEAQ (reference sequence). The CDR3 length is 15 residues. Trimming took 6 bases from V and 7 from J, leaving 18 bases between them. CDR3 DNA: TGTGCCAGCAGTCCCATAGGGTTTGGTATTGAAAAACTGTTTTTT. This translates into CASSPIGFGIEKLFF.

The chain is built from TRBV7-9 and TRBJ2-2; D remains unclear. Trimming removed 1 base from V and 9 bases from J, with 3 bases in between. Germline CDR1 and CDR2: SEHNR and FQNEAQ (reference sequence). The CDR3 has 11 residues. CDR3 residues: CASSLGRELFF. The CDR3 region has the DNA TGTGCCAGCAGCTTAGGCAGGGAGCTGTTTTTT.

This clone was detected once. V and J are TRBV6-1 and TRBJ1-2; D is unresolved. Germline CDR1 and CDR2: MNHNS and SASEGT. The CDR3 consists of 13 residues. V was cut by 1 base and J by 6 bases, with 9 bases left in between. In nucleotides, the CDR3 is TGTGCCAGCAGTGAAGAGGATAGAAATGGCTACACCTTC. It specifies CASSEEDRNGYTF.

The chain has TRBV5-5 and TRBJ2-5; TRBD2 aligns across 7 bases. The germline gives CDR1 SGHKS, CDR2 YYEKEE (reference sequence). V was pared by 6 bases and J by 4 bases, with 12 bases of the junction left unmatched. This CDR3 is 15 amino acids long. CDR3 bases: TGTGCCAGCATCGACCTGGGGGGGTATTCAGAGACCCAGTACTTC. It yields the protein CASIDLGGYSETQYF.